The clone carrying this T cell receptor (beta chain) was observed a single time. Its cognate antigen is unknown. Mismatch with germline at one junction end may stem from a read error. This record comes from a study of spatial heterogeneity in lung cancer. Findings and limits, study-wide: Alpha chain coverage of tumor T cells was estimated at approximately 7.5%, and beta chain coverage at 12% to 15%. Ubiquitous and regional expanded TCR counts mirrored ubiquitous and regional nonsynonymous mutation counts, respectively. Counts of expanded intratumoral alpha and beta TCRs tracked tumor mutation counts.

TCRdb re-called the 5' RACE reads through MiXCR, storing one row per CDR3 protein. This table holds some 5,000 distinct CDR3 sequences, less than 15% found once. Germline lookup yields CDR1 SGDLS and CDR2 YYNGEE. This CDR3 has 16 amino acids. Time point denoted: sample taken at primary tumor resection. Whole RNA from tumor, nontumor lung or frozen PBMC was sequenced unsorted. J is TRBJ1-1 and V is TRBV9, with D possibly being TRBD1 (6 bases). The clonotype comes from a female donor with early-stage non-small cell lung cancer. The source material was lung tumor tissue, sampled at surgery. In DNA, the CDR3 is TGTGCCAGCAGCGTATCGACAGGAGCTATGAACACTAAAGCTTTCTTT. Encoded protein: CASSVSTGAMNTKAFF.